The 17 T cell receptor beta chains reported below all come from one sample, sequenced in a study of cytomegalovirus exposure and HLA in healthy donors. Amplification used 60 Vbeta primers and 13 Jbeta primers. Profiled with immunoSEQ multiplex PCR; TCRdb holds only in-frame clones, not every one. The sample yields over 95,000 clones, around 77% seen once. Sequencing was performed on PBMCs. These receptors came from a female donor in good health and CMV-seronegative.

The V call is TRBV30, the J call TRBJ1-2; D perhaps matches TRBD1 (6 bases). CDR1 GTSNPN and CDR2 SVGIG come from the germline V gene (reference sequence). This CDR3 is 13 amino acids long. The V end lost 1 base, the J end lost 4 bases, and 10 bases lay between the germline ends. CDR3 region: CAWSDGRGYGYTF. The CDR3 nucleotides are TGTGCCTGGAGTGATGGCAGGGGCTATGGCTACACCTTC.

Written as DNA, the CDR3 is TGCGCCAGCAGCTTAATCAGGGATCAAGAGACCCAGTACTTC. Residues: CASSLIRDQETQYF. This chain joins TRBV5-1 and TRBJ2-5; a possible D gene is TRBD1 (5 bases). The V and J ends lost 2 bases and 2 bases respectively, with 10 bases between them. Germline V CDR1 and CDR2: SGHRS, YFSETQ. The CDR3 runs to 14 residues.

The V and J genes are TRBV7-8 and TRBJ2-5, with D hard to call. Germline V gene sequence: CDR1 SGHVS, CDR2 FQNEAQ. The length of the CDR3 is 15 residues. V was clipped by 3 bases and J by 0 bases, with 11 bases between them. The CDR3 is CASSLRRRYQETQYF. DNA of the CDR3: TGTGCCAGCAGCTTGCGTAGGCGGTACCAAGAGACCCAGTACTTC.

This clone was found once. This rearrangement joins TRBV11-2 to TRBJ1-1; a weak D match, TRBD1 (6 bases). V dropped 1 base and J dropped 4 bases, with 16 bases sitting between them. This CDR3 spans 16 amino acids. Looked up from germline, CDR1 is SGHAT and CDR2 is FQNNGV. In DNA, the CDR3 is TGTGCCAGCAGCTTAGTCAGGCCAGGGGAAGGCACTGAAGCTTTCTTT. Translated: CASSLVRPGEGTEAFF. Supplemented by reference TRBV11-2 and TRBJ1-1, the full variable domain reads EAGVAQSPRYKIIEKRQSVAFWCNPISGHATLYWYQQILGQGPKLLIQFQNNGVVDDSQLPKDRFSAERLKGVDSTLKIQPAKLEDSAVYLCASSLVRPGEGTEAFFGQGTRLTVV.

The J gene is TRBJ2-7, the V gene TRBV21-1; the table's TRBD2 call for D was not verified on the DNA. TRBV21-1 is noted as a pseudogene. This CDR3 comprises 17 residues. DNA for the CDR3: TGTGCCAGCAGCAAAGGAATAGCGGGAGTGGAGTACTACGAGCAGTACTTC. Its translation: CASSKGIAGVEYYEQYF.

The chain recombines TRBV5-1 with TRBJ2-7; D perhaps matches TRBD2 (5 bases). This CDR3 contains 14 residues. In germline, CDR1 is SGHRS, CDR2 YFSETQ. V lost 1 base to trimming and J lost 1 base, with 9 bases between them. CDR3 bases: TGCGCCAGCAGCTTGTTGTCGGGATCCTACGAGCAGTACTTC. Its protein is CASSLLSGSYEQYF.

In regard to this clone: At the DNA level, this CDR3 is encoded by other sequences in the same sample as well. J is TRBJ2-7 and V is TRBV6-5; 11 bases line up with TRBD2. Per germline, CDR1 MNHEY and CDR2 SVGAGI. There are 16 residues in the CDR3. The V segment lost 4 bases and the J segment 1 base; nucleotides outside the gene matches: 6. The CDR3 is CASSFSTSGTSYEQYF. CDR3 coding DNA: TGTGCCAGCAGTTTCTCGACTAGCGGGACGTCCTACGAGCAGTACTTC.

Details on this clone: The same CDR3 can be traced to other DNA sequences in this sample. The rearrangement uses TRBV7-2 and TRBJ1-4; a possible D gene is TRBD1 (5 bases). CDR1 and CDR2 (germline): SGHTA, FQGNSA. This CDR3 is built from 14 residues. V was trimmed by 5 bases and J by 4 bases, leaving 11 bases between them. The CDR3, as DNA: TGTGCCAGCAGCCGAGACAGCGTTAATGAAAAACTGTTTTTT. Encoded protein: CASSRDSVNEKLFF.

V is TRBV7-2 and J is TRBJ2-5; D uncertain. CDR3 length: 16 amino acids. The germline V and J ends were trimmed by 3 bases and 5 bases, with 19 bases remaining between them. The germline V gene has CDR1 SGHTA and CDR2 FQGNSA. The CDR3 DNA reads TGTGCCAGCAGCTTTGGAACGGCCAACTACGGGGAGACCCAGTACTTC. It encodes CASSFGTANYGETQYF.

The CDR3 region is CASSLQTGGYSEAFF. The CDR3 bases are TGTGCCAGCAGCCTACAGACAGGGGGCTATTCTGAAGCTTTCTTT. The chain couples TRBV9 to TRBJ1-1; 10 bases fit TRBD1. This CDR3 comprises 15 residues. V gave up 4 bases and J gave up 6 bases; unmatched junction bases: 9. The V gene's germline CDR1 is SGDLS and CDR2 YYNGEE.

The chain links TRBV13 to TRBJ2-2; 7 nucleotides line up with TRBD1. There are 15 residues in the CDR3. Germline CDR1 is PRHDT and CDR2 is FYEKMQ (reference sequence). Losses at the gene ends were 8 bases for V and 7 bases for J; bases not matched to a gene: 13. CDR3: CASLEMRQGVGELFF. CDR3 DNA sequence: TGTGCCAGCCTAGAGATGAGACAGGGCGTCGGGGAGCTGTTTTTT. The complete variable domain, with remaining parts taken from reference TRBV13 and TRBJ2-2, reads AAGVIQSPRHLIKEKRETATLKCYPIPRHDTVYWYQQGPGQDPQFLISFYEKMQSDKGSIPDRFSAQQFSDYHSELNMSSLELGDSALYFCASLEMRQGVGELFFGEGSRLTVL.

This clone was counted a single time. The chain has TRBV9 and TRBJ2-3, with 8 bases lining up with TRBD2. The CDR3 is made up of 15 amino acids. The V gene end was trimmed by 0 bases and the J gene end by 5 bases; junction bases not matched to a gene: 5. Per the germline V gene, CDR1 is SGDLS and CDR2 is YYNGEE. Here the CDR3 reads CASSVDSGKEDTQYF. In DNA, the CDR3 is TGTGCCAGCAGCGTAGATAGCGGGAAAGAAGATACGCAGTATTTT.

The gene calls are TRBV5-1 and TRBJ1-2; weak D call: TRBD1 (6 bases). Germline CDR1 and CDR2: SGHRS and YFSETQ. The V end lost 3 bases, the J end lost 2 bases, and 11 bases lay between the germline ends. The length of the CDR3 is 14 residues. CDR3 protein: CASSSPDRNYGYTF. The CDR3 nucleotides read TGCGCCAGCAGCTCCCCAGACAGGAACTATGGCTACACCTTC.

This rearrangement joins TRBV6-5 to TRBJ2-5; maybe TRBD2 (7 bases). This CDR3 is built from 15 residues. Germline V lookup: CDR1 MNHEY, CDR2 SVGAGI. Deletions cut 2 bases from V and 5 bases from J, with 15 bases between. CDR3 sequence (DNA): TGTGCCAGCAGTTACGACCCCCGGGGGGCTGAGACCCAGTACTTC. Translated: CASSYDPRGAETQYF.

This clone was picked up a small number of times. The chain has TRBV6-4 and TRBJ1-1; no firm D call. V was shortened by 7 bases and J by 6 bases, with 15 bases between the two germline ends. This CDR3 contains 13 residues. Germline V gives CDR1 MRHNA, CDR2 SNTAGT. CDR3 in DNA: TGTGCCAGCACCCGCAACAGAGGGCCTGAAGCTTTCTTT. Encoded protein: CASTRNRGPEAFF.

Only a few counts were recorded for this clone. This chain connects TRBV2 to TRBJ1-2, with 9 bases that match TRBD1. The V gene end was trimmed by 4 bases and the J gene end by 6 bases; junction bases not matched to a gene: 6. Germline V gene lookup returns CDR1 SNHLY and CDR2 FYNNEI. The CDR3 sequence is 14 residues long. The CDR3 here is CASSVGTGRDGYTF. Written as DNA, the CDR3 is TGTGCCAGCAGTGTAGGGACAGGGAGGGATGGCTACACCTTC.

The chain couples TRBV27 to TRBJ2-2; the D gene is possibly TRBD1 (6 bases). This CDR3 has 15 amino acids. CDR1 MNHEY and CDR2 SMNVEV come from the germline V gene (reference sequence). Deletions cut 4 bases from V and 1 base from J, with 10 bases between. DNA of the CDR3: TGTGCCAGCAGTTCTACAGGGCGGAACACCGGGGAGCTGTTTTTT. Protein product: CASSSTGRNTGELFF.